The 21 T cell receptor beta chains in this list originate from one sample, sequenced in a study of OX40 agonist ivuxolimab in advanced cancers. Profiled with immunoSEQ multiplex PCR; TCRdb holds only in-frame clones, not every one. The sample has tens of thousands of clones; 75% to 95% are singletons. The sequenced sample was CD4+ or CD8+ T cells sorted from blood, obtained in a trial of the OX40 agonist ivuxolimab. Receptors originate from an adult with an advanced solid tumor such as melanoma, head and neck, liver or kidney cancer.

The chain combines TRBV2 with TRBJ1-1; 9 bases line up with TRBD1. Unmatched junction bases numbered 1, after V lost 5 bases and J lost 0 bases. Germline CDR1 is SNHLY and CDR2 is FYNNEI. The CDR3 is 14 amino acids. CDR3 sequence: CASSWTGVNTEAFF. The CDR3 DNA follows: TGTGCCAGCAGTTGGACAGGGGTGAACACTGAAGCTTTCTTT.

The V gene is TRBV5-6, the J gene TRBJ2-7; TRBD2 is a possible D gene (6 bases). Trimming removed 4 bases at V and 3 bases at J, with 14 bases between. Per germline, CDR1 SGHDT and CDR2 YYEEEE. The CDR3 contains 14 residues. CDR3 DNA: TGTGCCAGCAGCACGGTCGGGGGTGGCTACGAGCAGTACTTC. This translates into CASSTVGGGYEQYF.

V is TRBV28 and J is TRBJ2-5; no definite D call. From germline, CDR1 is MDHEN and CDR2 SYDVKM. The V gene lost 6 bases and the J gene lost 9 bases, with 26 bases spanning the gap. The CDR3 is 16 residues long. CDR3 DNA sequence: TGTGCCAGCAGCCTAGAACCCCGGCAGGCTGATTGGGCCCAGTACTTC. Its translation is CASSLEPRQADWAQYF.

The chain joins TRBV30 to TRBJ2-7; possible D gene TRBD2, 6 bases. The CDR3 is 13 amino acids. Germline CDR1 is GTSNPN and CDR2 is SVGIG (reference sequence). V gave up 2 bases and J gave up 0 bases, with 8 bases separating them. The CDR3 DNA reads TGTGCCTGGAGTCGCGGGACCTCCTACGAGCAGTACTTC. This encodes CAWSRGTSYEQYF.

V is TRBV15 and J is TRBJ2-1; no clear D. Germline V gene sequence: CDR1 LNHNV, CDR2 YYDKDF (reference sequence). With 0 bases removed from V and 2 bases from J, the gap between germline ends came to 14 bases. CDR3 length: 17 residues. The CDR3 DNA reads TGTGCCACCAGCAGAGATATTCCCCTTGGCCCCTACAATGAGCAGTTCTTC. This codes for CATSRDIPLGPYNEQFF.

The genes are TRBV19 and TRBJ2-7; no clear D. CDR3 size: 12 residues. V lost 2 bases, J lost 3 bases, and 5 bases lay in between. CDR1 is LNHDA and CDR2 is SQIVND in the germline V gene (reference sequence). The CDR3 DNA reads as TGTGCCAGTAGTATACGGGTCTACGAGCAGTACTTC. As protein: CASSIRVYEQYF.

This chain uses TRBV19 with TRBJ1-4, with 9 bases that match TRBD1. CDR1 and CDR2 (germline): LNHDA, SQIVND (reference sequence). The CDR3 has 16 amino acids. J lost 8 bases, V lost 6 bases, and 13 bases had no gene match. CDR3 sequence: CASRDGPGQGREKLFF. DNA for the CDR3: TGTGCCAGTAGGGATGGTCCGGGACAGGGAAGAGAAAAACTGTTTTTT.

The chain links TRBV7-9 to TRBJ2-3; 14 bases map to TRBD2. Trimming removed 1 base from V and 3 bases from J; junction bases left unmatched: 3. The CDR3 length is 17 residues. Germline V CDR1 and CDR2: SEHNR, FQNEAQ (reference sequence). CDR3 DNA: TGTGCCAGCAGCTTAGGGACTAGCGGGAGGTTGACAGATACGCAGTATTTT. It yields the protein CASSLGTSGRLTDTQYF.

The rearrangement uses TRBV10-1 and TRBJ1-1; the D gene is possibly TRBD1 (6 bases). There are 15 residues in the CDR3. Germline CDR1 WNHNN, CDR2 SYGVQD (reference sequence). V dropped 3 bases and J dropped 4 bases, with 15 bases sitting between them. The CDR3 loop reads CASSDGGPLGTEAFF. The CDR3 DNA follows: TGCGCCAGCAGTGATGGGGGCCCTTTGGGCACTGAAGCTTTCTTT.

The chain combines TRBV10-3 with TRBJ2-1; weak D call: TRBD1 (6 bases). Germline V lookup: CDR1 ENHRY, CDR2 SYGVKD. CDR3 length: 15 amino acids. V was trimmed by 3 bases and J by 6 bases, leaving 15 bases between them. The DNA for the CDR3 is TGTGCCATCAGTGATTCTTTTACAGGGCGCAATGAGCAGTTCTTC. It specifies CAISDSFTGRNEQFF.

The chain is built from TRBV18 and TRBJ2-5; D remains unclear. In germline, CDR1 is KGHSH, CDR2 LQKENI. The V and J ends lost 4 bases and 2 bases respectively, with 8 bases between them. The CDR3 extends over 13 amino acids. CDR3 coding DNA: TGTGCCAGCTCACTCCCCGGGCAAGAGACCCAGTACTTC. Amino acids: CASSLPGQETQYF.

The rearrangement uses TRBV7-3 and TRBJ1-1; 8 nucleotides agree with TRBD1. From germline, CDR1 is SGHTA and CDR2 FQGTGA. This CDR3 has 13 residues. J lost 8 bases, V lost 3 bases, and 5 bases had no gene match. The CDR3 reads CASSFGQGFEAFF. For the CDR3, the DNA is TGTGCCAGCAGCTTCGGACAGGGTTTCGAAGCTTTCTTT.

The CDR3 sequence is CASSLGPRDRDEQYF. CDR3 in DNA: TGTGCCAGCAGCTTAGGGCCCCGGGACCGGGACGAGCAGTACTTC. The V and J genes are TRBV11-2 and TRBJ2-5; the D gene could be TRBD1 or TRBD2 (5 bases each). The J call is doubtful: the DNA matches TRBJ2-7 better. CDR3 length equals 15 residues. The germline gives CDR1 SGHAT, CDR2 FQNNGV.

In nucleotides, the CDR3 is TGTGCCAGCAGTGCGGCTAGCGGGAGGCAAGGCACAGATACGCAGTATTTT. Translated, it gives CASSAASGRQGTDTQYF. The genes are TRBV6-1 and TRBJ2-3; TRBD2 aligns across 11 bases. Germline V gives CDR1 MNHNS, CDR2 SASEGT. The CDR3 covers 17 residues. The V gene end was trimmed by 4 bases and the J gene end by 1 base; junction bases not matched to a gene: 7.

The chain is built from TRBV10-3 and TRBJ1-6; weak D call: TRBD1 (5 bases). With 4 bases removed from V and 6 bases from J, the gap between germline ends came to 13 bases. The germline V gene has CDR1 ENHRY and CDR2 SYGVKD. CDR3 size: 15 residues. CDR3 nucleotides: TGTGCCATCAGTGCCTCCGGGACGGCTAATTCACCCCTCCACTTT. Its protein is CAISASGTANSPLHF.

The V gene is TRBV6-1, the J gene TRBJ1-5; 8 nucleotides line up with TRBD1. Trimming at V came to 4 bases and at J to 6 bases, leaving 11 bases not matched to a gene. This CDR3 is built from 16 residues. CDR1 is MNHNS, CDR2 SASEGT, per germline. The CDR3 protein is CASSAFLTGEGQPQHF. CDR3 coding DNA: TGTGCCAGCAGTGCCTTTCTGACAGGGGAGGGTCAGCCCCAGCATTTT.

The chain carries TRBV6-5 and TRBJ2-3, with a possible D match to TRBD2 (6 bases). V shed 4 bases and J shed 2 bases, with 10 bases lying between them. CDR3 length: 14 amino acids. In germline, CDR1 is MNHEY, CDR2 SVGAGI. CDR3 sequence reads: CASSWAGNTDTQYF. CDR3 nucleotide sequence: TGTGCCAGCAGTTGGGCGGGGAACACAGATACGCAGTATTTT.

The CDR3 region is CASSSGTEGETQYF. In nucleotides, the CDR3 is TGCGCCAGCAGTTCCGGGACAGAAGGGGAGACCCAGTACTTC. The chain uses TRBV5-1 and TRBJ2-5, with 7 bases that match TRBD1. The CDR3 is made up of 14 amino acids. The germline CDR1 and CDR2 sequences are SGHRS and YFSETQ. With V trimmed by 5 bases and J by 5 bases, 9 bases remained unmatched.

The V call is TRBV7-2, the J call TRBJ2-3, with 10 bases identical to TRBD2. The CDR3 loop spans 19 amino acids. Germline CDR1 and CDR2: SGHTA and FQGNSA. Trimming at V came to 5 bases and at J to 0 bases, leaving 14 bases not matched to a gene. The CDR3 spells CASSRVQLLTSGSTDTQYF. DNA of the CDR3: TGTGCCAGCAGCCGAGTACAGCTCTTGACTAGCGGGAGCACAGATACGCAGTATTTT.

The chain employs TRBV27 and TRBJ1-1; 10 positions match TRBD1. The CDR3 loop spans 15 amino acids. Germline V gene lookup returns CDR1 MNHEY and CDR2 SMNVEV (reference sequence). The ends lost 3 bases at V and 11 bases at J; junction bases unmatched: 12. This chain's CDR3 is CASSFSPTGGASAFF. CDR3 nucleotides: TGTGCCAGCAGTTTTTCCCCGACAGGGGGCGCGTCGGCTTTCTTT.

A remark on this clone: One junction end does not reproduce the germline sequence, and a read error may be involved. The rearrangement joins TRBV7-7 to TRBJ2-3; TRBD2 agrees at 9 bases. Germline CDR1 SSHAT, CDR2 FNYEAQ (reference sequence). CDR3 length: 17 amino acids. The CDR3 protein is CASSLEFVSGRANTQYF. The CDR3 DNA reads as TGTGCTAGCAGCTTAGAATTCGTTAGCGGGAGAGCGAATACGCAGTATTTT.